This entry is about one TCR beta chain. The junction does not match germline at one end; this may be a read error. The data are from a study of blood T cell repertoires in COVID-19. Looked up from germline, CDR1 is SGDLS and CDR2 is YYNGEE. The CDR3 runs 14 residues. Repertoires were generated with immunoSEQ multiplex PCR, while TCRdb's copy carries only in-frame clones and drops some. The sample has 73,000 or so clones, 86% seen once. V usage is TRBV9 and J usage is TRBJ2-5, with D maybe TRBD1 (6 bases). This clonotype originated in a man aged 25-40 years with acute or convalescent COVID-19. The specimen sequenced was peripheral blood. The CDR3 region has the DNA TGTGCCAGCAGCGTAGACAGGGACCAGGAGACCCAGTACTTC. This encodes CASSVDRDQETQYF.